This T cell receptor (beta chain) was sequenced in a study of shared clonotypes between healthy human individuals. Libraries were prepared by immunoSEQ multiplex PCR; TCRdb keeps only in-frame clonotypes and omits some of them. The table has 2 million to 2.5 million clones, approximately 94% seen once. Details on this clone: Its antigen is still unknown.

The CDR3 totals 16 residues. V lost 1 base, J lost 5 bases, and 14 bases lay in between. Germline V gene lookup returns CDR1 MGHRA and CDR2 YSYEKL. General study results and limits: Incompleteness in sorted-subset sequencing, despite large depth, was shown by rarefaction.

The receptor was derived from a man aged 18 to 30 in good health. The chain has TRBV4-1 and TRBJ1-4; TRBD1 is a possible D gene (6 bases). Specimen: naive CD4+ T cells sorted from blood. Subset in this sample: CD45RA+ positively selected. Here the CDR3 reads CASSQVLGGLNEKLFF. The CDR3 nucleotides are TGCGCCAGCAGCCAAGTGCTTGGGGGCCTGAATGAAAAACTGTTTTTT.